This TCR beta chain was sequenced in a study of shared clonotypes between healthy human individuals. In the study overall: For every donor, three CD4 naive, three CD4 memory, two CD8 naive and one CD8 memory plates were used. Whole-study results and caveats: With a handful of donors compared, 4.5% to 6.5% of naive CD4 clonotypes were shared.

Only in-frame clones appear in the TCRdb table, and some are missing; sequencing was by immunoSEQ multiplex PCR. This table has fewer than 1 million clones, 95% to 97% appearing once. Cells designated naive CD8 were CD45RO-negative and were positively selected for CCR7, with terminally differentiated effector memory CD45RA+ cells excluded. The donors, healthy adults who were HIV-negative, had experienced no recent acute infections or vaccinations. To note about this clone: As yet, its antigen is unknown.

Germline CDR1 is SGHTS and CDR2 is YDEGEE. The CDR3 is 18 amino acids. Trimming stripped 4 bases from V and 4 bases from J, with 23 bases between. This sequence originates from a man younger than 40 in good health. The chain has TRBV5-8 and TRBJ1-4; D gene uncertain. The sample comprised naive CD8+ T cells sorted from blood. CDR3 amino acids: CASSPKPNLPLYNEKLFF. The DNA for the CDR3 is TGTGCCAGCAGCCCTAAACCAAACCTCCCCCTCTATAATGAAAAACTGTTTTTT.